This T cell receptor (beta chain) was retrieved from a study of blood T cell repertoires in COVID-19. The data were produced by immunoSEQ multiplex PCR, yet TCRdb's version contains in-frame clones alone and is incomplete. The table lists 230,000 or so clones, 80% to 90% of them singletons. Trimming took off 0 bases at V and 5 bases at J, with 7 bases between the two ends. This CDR3 has 13 residues. CDR1 and CDR2 from the germline V gene are MRHNA and SNTAGT. This receptor was identified in a woman aged 50 to 60 with acute COVID-19. Sequenced: PBMCs or T cells enriched from blood (not recorded which). The chain links TRBV6-4 to TRBJ1-1, with no clear D. Written as DNA, the CDR3 is TGTGCCAGCAGTGACTCTTGGAGAACTGAAGCTTTCTTT. Protein: CASSDSWRTEAFF.